Sequencing of this T cell receptor beta chain was carried out in a study of T cells after yellow fever vaccination. V was clipped by 3 bases and J by 1 base, with 10 bases between them. The CDR3 is 13 residues long. The germline V gene encodes CDR1 GTSNPN and CDR2 SVGIG (reference sequence). The sample holds many counts of this clonotype. Its specificity is unknown. Study results and caveats: Post-booster reappearance was seen for most primary-vaccination clones (about 96% CD4, around 90% CD8). Researchers noted that a small share of clonotypes showed up in both CD4 and CD8 compartments. It was a weaker secondary response, yet one that peaked faster, at day 5 versus 15.

Conversion of TCR transcripts into cDNA relied on 5'RACE template switching, which added a universal primer site and UMIs. MiXCR, applied by TCRdb to the 5' RACE reads, yields one record per CDR3 protein. The sample shows some 240,000 distinct CDR3 sequences, approximately 3.8% of them seen only once. The rearrangement joins TRBV30 to TRBJ2-7, with D maybe TRBD1 (5 bases). The sequenced sample was PBMCs, obtained 15 days after the yellow fever booster vaccination. The origin of this receptor is a young man who received the YFV17D yellow fever vaccine. CDR3 region: CAWSVTASYEQYF. CDR3 coding DNA: TGTGCCTGGAGCGTGACAGCGTCCTACGAGCAGTACTTC. Full variable domain (remainder filled in from reference TRBV30 and TRBJ2-7): SQTIHQWPATLVQPVGSPLSLECTVEGTSNPNLYWYRQAAGRGLQLLFYSVGIGQISSEVPQNLSASRPQDRQFILSSKKLLLSDSGFYLCAWSVTASYEQYFGPGTRLTVT.